The rows below give T cell receptor beta chains drawn from one sample of a study of cytomegalovirus exposure and HLA in healthy donors. TCRdb's copy holds only in-frame clones and misses some; the assay was immunoSEQ multiplex PCR. This table has fewer than 200,000 clones, roughly 80% appearing once. The specimen sequenced was PBMCs. All receptors come from a man aged 35-49 years in good health and CMV-seronegative. CDR3s include the opening cysteine and the closing phenylalanine or tryptophan. A D gene is named only where the DNA matches it firmly. Expanded clones are given a class, and other clones once, few, many or no size at all.

>NA|TRBJ2-5|TRBV20-1|NA
CSARDMETQYF
TGCAGTGCTAGAGATATGGAGACCCAGTACTTC
>few|TRBJ2-1|TRBV11-2|NA
CASSLDSVKNNEQFF
TGTGCCAGCAGCTTGGACAGTGTTAAAAACAATGAGCAGTTCTTC
>few|TRBJ1-2|TRBV4-3|TRBD1
CASSQELLRTGLAYGYTF
TGCGCCAGCAGCCAAGAGCTATTGAGGACAGGGCTTGCTTATGGCTACACCTTC
>NA|TRBJ2-3|TRBV7-8|TRBD1
CASSPGGGSDTQYF
TGTGCCAGCAGCCCAGGGGGCGGGTCAGATACGCAGTATTTT
>NA|TRBJ2-2|TRBV5-1|TRBD2
CASSPWTSGNTGELFF
TGCGCCAGCAGCCCCTGGACTAGCGGGAACACCGGGGAGCTGTTTTTT
>NA|TRBJ1-3|TRBV30|NA
CAWSFGGANTIYF
TGTGCCTGGAGCTTCGGGGGGGCAAACACCATATATTTT
>NA|TRBJ2-3|TRBV5-1|NA
CASSLDTGTDTQYF
TGCGCCAGCAGCTTGGACACCGGCACAGATACGCAGTATTTT
>NA|TRBJ2-5|TRBV29-1|TRBD1
CSARDRVMGETQYF
TGCAGTGCCCGGGACAGGGTGATGGGGGAGACCCAGTACTTC
>NA|TRBJ2-7|TRBV6-5|NA
CASSPPGLTREQYF
TGTGCCAGCAGTCCTCCGGGACTGACTCGGGAGCAGTACTTC
>NA|TRBJ2-7|TRBV29-1|NA
CSVSQAGDEQYF
TGCAGCGTGTCTCAGGCTGGCGACGAGCAGTACTTC
>NA|TRBJ2-2|TRBV6-5|NA
CASRAHSTGELFF
TGTGCCAGCAGGGCCCACAGCACCGGGGAGCTGTTTTTT
>NA|TRBJ2-4|TRBV6-4|TRBD2
CASTERSGVDLAKNIQYF
TGTGCCAGCACTGAGCGTAGCGGGGTTGACCTGGCCAAAAACATTCAGTACTTC
>once|TRBJ2-7|TRBV4-1|TRBD2
CASSQETSGSPEQYF
TGCGCCAGCAGCCAAGAAACTAGCGGGAGCCCCGAGCAGTACTTC
>NA|TRBJ1-2|TRBV18|NA
CASSSGRTFYGYTF
TGTGCCAGCTCATCCGGACGGACATTCTATGGCTACACCTTC
>NA|TRBJ2-7|TRBV18|NA
CASSPGGDEQYF
TGTGCCAGCTCACCTGGCGGGGACGAGCAGTACTTC
>NA|TRBJ1-6|TRBV15|NA
CATSRDPRLSSYNSPLHF
TGTGCCACCAGCAGAGACCCCCGGTTGAGCTCCTATAATTCACCCCTCCACTTT
>few|TRBJ2-3|TRBV15|TRBD2
CATSLAGAGTDTQYF
TGTGCCACCAGCCTAGCGGGGGCCGGCACAGATACGCAGTATTTT
>NA|TRBJ2-3|TRBV9|TRBD2
CASSVVRGATDTQYF
TGTGCCAGCAGCGTAGTGCGGGGGGCGACAGATACGCAGTATTTT
>NA|TRBJ1-1|TRBV7-2|NA
CASSLGGAGGTEAFF
TGTGCCAGCAGCTTAGGTGGGGCCGGGGGCACTGAAGCTTTCTTT
>few|TRBJ1-5|TRBV7-2|TRBD1
CASSLAVAGGKHF
TGTGCCAGCAGCTTAGCGGTGGCAGGGGGCAAACATTTT
>NA|TRBJ2-1|TRBV14|TRBD2
CASSQDRPVKGTSPYNEQFF
TGTGCCAGCAGCCAAGATAGGCCGGTAAAAGGGACTAGCCCCTACAATGAGCAGTTCTTC
>NA|TRBJ1-2|TRBV5-1|NA
CASSRSTEVEGYTF
TGCGCCAGCAGTAGGTCGACGGAGGTTGAGGGCTACACCTTC
>NA|TRBJ2-5|TRBV5-6|NA
CASSLGPGGAHQQYF
TGTGCCAGCAGCTTGGGACCAGGTGGGGCACACCAGCAGTACTTC
>NA|TRBJ2-6|TRBV4-3|NA
CASSRDTAFGSGANVLTF
TGCGCCAGCAGCCGCGACACGGCCTTCGGCTCTGGGGCCAACGTCCTGACTTTC
>NA|TRBJ2-1|TRBV19|NA
CASSITGGGSYNEQFF
TGTGCCAGTAGTATCACGGGCGGAGGCTCCTACAATGAGCAGTTCTTC
>NA|TRBJ1-4|TRBV2|TRBD1
CASSLGTGSEKLFF
TGTGCCAGCAGTCTCGGGACAGGGAGCGAAAAACTGTTTTTT
>NA|TRBJ2-1|TRBV30|NA
CAWSSANGDEQFF
TGTGCCTGGTCTAGCGCTAATGGGGATGAGCAGTTCTTC
>NA|TRBJ2-7|TRBV9|NA
CASSPRDSSYEQYF
TGTGCCAGCAGCCCTCGGGATAGCTCCTACGAGCAGTACTTC
>once|TRBJ2-6|TRBV29-1|TRBD1
CSARTGQPSSGANVLTF
TGCAGCGCGAGGACGGGACAGCCCAGCTCTGGGGCCAACGTCCTGACTTTC
>NA|TRBJ2-7|TRBV2|TRBD1
CASSITGGYEQYF
TGTGCCAGCAGTATAACAGGGGGCTACGAGCAGTACTTC
>NA|TRBJ2-7|TRBV6-1|TRBD1
CASSSQGDEQYF
TGTGCCAGCAGTTCACAGGGGGACGAGCAGTACTTC
>once|TRBJ2-7|TRBV5-1|NA
CASSYDSREQYF
TGCGCCAGCAGCTACGACTCTCGCGAGCAGTACTTC
>NA|TRBJ1-2|TRBV11-3|NA
CASSLQGTGGYGYTF
TGTGCCAGCAGCTTACAGGGTACGGGGGGCTATGGCTACACCTTC
>NA|TRBJ2-7|TRBV5-1|TRBD1
CASSLAAGGSYEQYF
TGCGCCAGCAGCTTGGCGGCAGGGGGTTCCTACGAGCAGTACTTC
>few|TRBJ2-2|TRBV15|NA
CATSLRDRAAGTGELFF
TGTGCCACCAGCCTACGGGATAGGGCGGCGGGCACCGGGGAGCTGTTTTTT
>NA|TRBJ1-1|TRBV18|NA
CASSPRSKSDTEAFF
TGTGCCAGCTCACCACGCTCTAAGTCGGACACTGAAGCTTTCTTT
>few|TRBJ2-1|TRBV7-2|TRBD2
CASSGGLASNEQFF
TGTGCCAGCAGCGGGGGACTAGCGTCCAATGAGCAGTTCTTC
>few|TRBJ1-5|TRBV7-9|TRBD1
CSSSAGQGPQHF
TGTTCCAGCAGCGCCGGACAGGGCCCCCAGCATTTT
>NA|TRBJ2-7|TRBV18|TRBD2
CASPEREGHNEQYF
TGTGCCAGCCCAGAGCGGGAGGGCCACAACGAGCAGTACTTC
>NA|TRBJ2-5|TRBV27|NA
CASSFRAGVQETQYF
TGTGCCAGCAGTTTCCGGGCAGGGGTCCAAGAGACCCAGTACTTC
>NA|TRBJ2-5|TRBV10-3|TRBD2
CAISGLAAEGTQYF
TGTGCCATCAGTGGACTAGCGGCGGAGGGGACCCAGTACTTC
>once|TRBJ1-4|TRBV6-5|NA
CASSYRGPGDEKLFF
TGTGCCAGCAGTTACCGGGGTCCGGGTGATGAAAAACTGTTTTTT
>NA|TRBJ1-2|TRBV25-1|TRBD1
CASSDRGDNYGYTF
TGTGCCAGCTCGGACAGGGGGGATAACTATGGCTACACCTTC
>NA|TRBJ1-2|TRBV9|NA
CASSPGWGKADYGYTF
TGTGCCAGCAGCCCGGGGTGGGGAAAGGCCGACTATGGCTACACCTTC
>NA|TRBJ2-1|TRBV10-3|TRBD1
CATRDRTNEQFF
TGTGCCACCCGGGACAGAACCAATGAGCAGTTCTTC
>NA|TRBJ2-1|TRBV7-9|NA
CASSFGKSSYNEQFF
TGTGCCAGCAGCTTCGGGAAGAGCTCCTACAATGAGCAGTTCTTC
>few|TRBJ2-1|TRBV5-1|TRBD2
CASSTGLAGGKFSYNEQFF
TGCGCCAGCAGCACCGGACTAGCGGGGGGGAAATTCTCCTACAATGAGCAGTTCTTC